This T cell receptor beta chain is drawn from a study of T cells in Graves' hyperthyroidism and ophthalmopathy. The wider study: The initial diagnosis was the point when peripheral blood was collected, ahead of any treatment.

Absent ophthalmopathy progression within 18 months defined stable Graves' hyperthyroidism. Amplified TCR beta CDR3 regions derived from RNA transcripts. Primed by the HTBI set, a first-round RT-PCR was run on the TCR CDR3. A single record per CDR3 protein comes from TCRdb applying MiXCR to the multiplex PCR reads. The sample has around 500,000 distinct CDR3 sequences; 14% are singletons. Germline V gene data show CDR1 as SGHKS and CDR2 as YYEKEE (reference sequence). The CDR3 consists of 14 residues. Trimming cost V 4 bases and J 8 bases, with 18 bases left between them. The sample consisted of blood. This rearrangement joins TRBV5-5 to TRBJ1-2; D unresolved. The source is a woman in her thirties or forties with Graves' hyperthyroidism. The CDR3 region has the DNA TGTGCCAGCAGCCCCTCTGGGAGGGCCAGCGGCTACACCTTC. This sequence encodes CASSPSGRASGYTF.